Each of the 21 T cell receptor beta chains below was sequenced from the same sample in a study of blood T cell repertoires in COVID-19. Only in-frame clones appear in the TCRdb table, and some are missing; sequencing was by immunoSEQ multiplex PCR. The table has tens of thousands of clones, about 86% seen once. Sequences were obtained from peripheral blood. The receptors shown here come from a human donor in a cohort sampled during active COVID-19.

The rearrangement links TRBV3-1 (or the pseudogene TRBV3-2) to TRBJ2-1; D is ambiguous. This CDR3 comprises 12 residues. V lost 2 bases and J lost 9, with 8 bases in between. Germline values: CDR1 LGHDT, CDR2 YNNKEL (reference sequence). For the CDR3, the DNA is TGTGCCAGCAGCCAAACCCTCGGTGAGCAGTTCTTC. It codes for CASSQTLGEQFF.

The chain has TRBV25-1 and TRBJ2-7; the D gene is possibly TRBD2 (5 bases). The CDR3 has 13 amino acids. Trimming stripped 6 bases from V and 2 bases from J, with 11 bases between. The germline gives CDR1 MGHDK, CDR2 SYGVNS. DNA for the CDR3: TGTGCCAGCAGACGAGGTAGCGCCTACGAGCAGTACTTC. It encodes CASRRGSAYEQYF.

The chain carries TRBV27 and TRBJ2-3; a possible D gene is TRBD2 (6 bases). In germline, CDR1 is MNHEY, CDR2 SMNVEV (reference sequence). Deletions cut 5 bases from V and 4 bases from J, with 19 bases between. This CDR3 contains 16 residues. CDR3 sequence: CASSTPIGRTPDTQYF. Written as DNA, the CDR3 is TGTGCCAGCAGTACCCCTATAGGGAGGACCCCAGATACGCAGTATTTT.

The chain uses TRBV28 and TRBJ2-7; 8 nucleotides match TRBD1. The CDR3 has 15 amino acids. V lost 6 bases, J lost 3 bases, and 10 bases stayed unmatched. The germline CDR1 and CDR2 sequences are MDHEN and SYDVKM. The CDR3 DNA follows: TGTGCCAGCAGACTGACCGGGACAGGTGACTACGAGCAGTACTTC. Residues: CASRLTGTGDYEQYF.

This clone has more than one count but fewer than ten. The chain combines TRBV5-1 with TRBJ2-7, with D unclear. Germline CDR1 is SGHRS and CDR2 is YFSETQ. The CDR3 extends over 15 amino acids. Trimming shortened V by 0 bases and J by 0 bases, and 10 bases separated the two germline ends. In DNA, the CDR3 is TGCGCCAGCAGCTTGGGTGCCTTTAGCTCCTACGAGCAGTACTTC. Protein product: CASSLGAFSSYEQYF.

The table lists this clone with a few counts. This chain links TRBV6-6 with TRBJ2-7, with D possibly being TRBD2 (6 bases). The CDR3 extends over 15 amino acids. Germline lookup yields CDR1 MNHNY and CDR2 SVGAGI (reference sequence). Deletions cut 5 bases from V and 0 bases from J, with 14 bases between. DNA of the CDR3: TGTGCCAGCAGTCCCGGGCGGGGTTACTCCTACGAGCAGTACTTC. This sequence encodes CASSPGRGYSYEQYF.

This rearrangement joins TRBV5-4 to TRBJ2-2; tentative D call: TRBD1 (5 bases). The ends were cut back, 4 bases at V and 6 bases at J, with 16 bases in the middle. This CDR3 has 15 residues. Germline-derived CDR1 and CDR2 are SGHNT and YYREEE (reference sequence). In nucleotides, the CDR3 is TGTGCCAGCAGCCCCGATACAGGAGTTCCCGGGGAGCTGTTTTTT. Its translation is CASSPDTGVPGELFF. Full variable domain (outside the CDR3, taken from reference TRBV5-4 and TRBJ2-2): ETGVTQSPTHLIKTRGQQVTLRCSSQSGHNTVSWYQQALGQGPQFIFQYYREEENGRGNFPPRFSGLQFPNYSSELNVNALELDDSALYLCASSPDTGVPGELFFGEGSRLTVL.

The CDR3 protein is CASQYRGDYEQYF. The CDR3 bases are TGTGCCAGCCAGTACAGGGGAGACTACGAGCAGTACTTC. The J gene is TRBJ2-7, the V gene TRBV7-2; TRBD1 aligns across 7 bases. CDR3 length: 13 residues. Per the germline V gene, CDR1 is SGHTA and CDR2 is FQGNSA. V shed 8 bases and J 3 bases; nucleotides not matched to a gene: 7.

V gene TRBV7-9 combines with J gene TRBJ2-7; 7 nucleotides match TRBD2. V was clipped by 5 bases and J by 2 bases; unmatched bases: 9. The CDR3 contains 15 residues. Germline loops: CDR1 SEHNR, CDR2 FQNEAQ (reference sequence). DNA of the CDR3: TGTGCCAGCAGCCCTGGGAGGGAGACCCCCTACGAGCAGTACTTC. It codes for CASSPGRETPYEQYF.

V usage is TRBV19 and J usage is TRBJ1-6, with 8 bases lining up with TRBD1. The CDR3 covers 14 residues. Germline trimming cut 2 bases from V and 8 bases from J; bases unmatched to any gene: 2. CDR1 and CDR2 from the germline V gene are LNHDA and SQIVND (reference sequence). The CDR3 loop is CASSIQGAYSPLHF. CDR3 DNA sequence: TGTGCCAGTAGTATACAGGGGGCTTATTCACCCCTCCACTTT.

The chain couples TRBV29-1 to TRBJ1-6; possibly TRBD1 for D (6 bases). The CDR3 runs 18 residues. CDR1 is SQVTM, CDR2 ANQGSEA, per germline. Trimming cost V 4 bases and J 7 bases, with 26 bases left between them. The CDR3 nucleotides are TGCAGCGTTGTTCAGTTTTGGGACACGCCCGTCCTCAATTCACCCCTCCACTTT. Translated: CSVVQFWDTPVLNSPLHF.

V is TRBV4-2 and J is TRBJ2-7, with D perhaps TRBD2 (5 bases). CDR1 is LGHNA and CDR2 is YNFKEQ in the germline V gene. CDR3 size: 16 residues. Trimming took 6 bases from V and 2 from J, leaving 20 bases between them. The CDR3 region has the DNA TGTGCCAGCAGTCCAAGTTGGGGAGCGGCCCCCTACGAGCAGTACTTC. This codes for CASSPSWGAAPYEQYF.

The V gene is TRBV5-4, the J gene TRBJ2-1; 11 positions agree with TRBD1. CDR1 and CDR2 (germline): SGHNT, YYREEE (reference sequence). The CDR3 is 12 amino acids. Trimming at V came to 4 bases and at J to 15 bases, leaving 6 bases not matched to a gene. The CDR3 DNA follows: TGTGCCAGCAGCCCGGGACAGGGGGGGGTGTTCTTC. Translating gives CASSPGQGGVFF.

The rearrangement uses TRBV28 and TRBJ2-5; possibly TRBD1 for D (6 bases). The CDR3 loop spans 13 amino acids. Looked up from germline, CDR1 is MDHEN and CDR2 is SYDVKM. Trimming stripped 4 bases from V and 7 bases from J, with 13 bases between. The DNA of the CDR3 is TGTGCCAGCAGTTACAGGGCGGCGGGGACCCAGTACTTC. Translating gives CASSYRAAGTQYF.

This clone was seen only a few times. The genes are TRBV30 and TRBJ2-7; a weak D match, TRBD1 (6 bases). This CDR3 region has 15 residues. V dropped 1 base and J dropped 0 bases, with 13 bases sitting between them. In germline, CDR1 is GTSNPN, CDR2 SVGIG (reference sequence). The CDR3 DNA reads TGTGCCTGGAGTGAAGGACAGTTGCCCTCCTACGAGCAGTACTTC. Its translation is CAWSEGQLPSYEQYF.

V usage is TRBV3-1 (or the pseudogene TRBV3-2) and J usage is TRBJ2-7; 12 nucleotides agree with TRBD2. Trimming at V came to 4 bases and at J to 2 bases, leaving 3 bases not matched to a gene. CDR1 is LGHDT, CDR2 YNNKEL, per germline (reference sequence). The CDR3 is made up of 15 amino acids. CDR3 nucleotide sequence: TGTGCCAGCAGCCTTCTAGCGGGGGGGCCCTACGAGCAGTACTTC. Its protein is CASSLLAGGPYEQYF.

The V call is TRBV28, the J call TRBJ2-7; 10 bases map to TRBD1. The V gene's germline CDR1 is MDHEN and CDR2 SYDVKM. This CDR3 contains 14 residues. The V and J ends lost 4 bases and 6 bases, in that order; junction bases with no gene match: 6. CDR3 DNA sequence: TGTGCCAGCAGTTGGACAGGGGGTGTAAGCGAGCAGTACTTC. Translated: CASSWTGGVSEQYF.

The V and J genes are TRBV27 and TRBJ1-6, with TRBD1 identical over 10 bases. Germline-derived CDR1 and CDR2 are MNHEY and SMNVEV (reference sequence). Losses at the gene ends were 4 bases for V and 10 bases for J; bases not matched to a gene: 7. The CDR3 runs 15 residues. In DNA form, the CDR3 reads TGTGCCAGCAGTTCGCCGGGACAGGGGTGGTCACCCCTCCACTTT. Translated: CASSSPGQGWSPLHF.

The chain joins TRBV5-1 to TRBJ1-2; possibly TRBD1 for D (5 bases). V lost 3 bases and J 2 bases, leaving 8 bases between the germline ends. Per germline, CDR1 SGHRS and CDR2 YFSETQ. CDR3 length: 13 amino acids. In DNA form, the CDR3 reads TGCGCCAGCAGCTACGACAGCAACTATGGCTACACCTTC. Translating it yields CASSYDSNYGYTF.

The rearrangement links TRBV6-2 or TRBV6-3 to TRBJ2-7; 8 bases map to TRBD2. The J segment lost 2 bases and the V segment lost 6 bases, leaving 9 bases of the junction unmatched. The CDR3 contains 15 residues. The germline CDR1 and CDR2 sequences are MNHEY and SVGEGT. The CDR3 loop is CASSWGTSGTYEQYF. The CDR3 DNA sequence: TGTGCCAGCAGCTGGGGTACTAGCGGTACCTACGAGCAGTACTTC.

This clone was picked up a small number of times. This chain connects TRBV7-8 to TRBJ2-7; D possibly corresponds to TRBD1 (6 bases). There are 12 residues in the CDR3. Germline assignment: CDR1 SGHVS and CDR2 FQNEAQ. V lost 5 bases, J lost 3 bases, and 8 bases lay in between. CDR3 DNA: TGTGCCAGCAGCCCGACAGGCTACGAGCAGTACTTC. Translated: CASSPTGYEQYF.